These 26 T cell receptor beta chains share one sample of origin, sequenced in a study of immune evolution from preneoplasia to lung adenocarcinoma (dated by TCRdb to the early 2020s). Library preparation employed the immunoSEQ multiplex PCR assay. Held by TCRdb, this immuneACCESS table contains in-frame sequences only and omits some clones. Under half of the omission traces to an unresolved V gene where checked; the cause of the rest is unknown. The sample records about 4,600 clones, 78% of which are singletons. The leading ten clones occupy approximately 8% of the sample. What was sequenced was FFPE adjacent normal lung tissue. These TCRs come from a donor of 70 years or more with lung adenocarcinoma.

The rearrangement links TRBV5-4 to TRBJ1-2; D gene unclear. CDR3 length equals 14 residues. V lost 4 bases and J 5 bases, leaving 15 bases between the germline ends. Looked up from germline, CDR1 is SGHNT and CDR2 is YYREEE (reference sequence). CDR3 DNA: TGTGCCAGCAGCCGGGGTGTCCAGGATTATGGCTACACCTTC. Translating gives CASSRGVQDYGYTF.

The rearrangement joins TRBV6-1 to TRBJ2-5, with 12 positions matching TRBD1. J gave up 5 bases and V 6 bases, and 7 bases lay outside the gene matches. The CDR3 is made up of 15 amino acids. Germline V CDR1 and CDR2: MNHNS, SASEGT. The CDR3 spells CASRYGTGGLETQYF. DNA for the CDR3: TGTGCCAGCAGATACGGGACAGGGGGCTTGGAGACCCAGTACTTC.

The genes are TRBV5-1 and TRBJ2-3; D is perhaps TRBD1 (5 bases). The V gene lost 4 bases and the J gene lost 1 base, with 16 bases spanning the gap. CDR1 SGHRS and CDR2 YFSETQ come from the germline V gene. The CDR3 consists of 16 residues. DNA for the CDR3: TGCGCCAGCAGCCCTGGGGCTGGGGTCGGCACAGATACGCAGTATTTT. It yields the protein CASSPGAGVGTDTQYF.

The V and J genes are TRBV9 and TRBJ2-5; TRBD2 matches at 13 bases. Trimming cost V 2 bases and J 1 base; bases outside gene matches: 5. This CDR3 has 17 residues. Germline-derived CDR1 and CDR2 are SGDLS and YYNGEE. CDR3 bases: TGTGCCAGCAGCGTGGGACTAGCGGGAATGGGCCAAGAGACCCAGTACTTC. Translated, it gives CASSVGLAGMGQETQYF.

This clone was seen only once. The genes are TRBV2 and TRBJ2-3; 8 nucleotides line up with TRBD2. Trimming cost V 3 bases and J 2 bases; bases outside gene matches: 7. The germline V gene encodes CDR1 SNHLY and CDR2 FYNNEI. This CDR3 is 16 amino acids long. CDR3 amino acids: CASSEASGLYTDTQYF. CDR3 sequence (DNA): TGTGCCAGCAGTGAGGCTAGCGGGTTGTACACAGATACGCAGTATTTT. The complete variable domain, with remaining parts taken from reference TRBV2 and TRBJ2-3, reads EPEVTQTPSHQVTQMGQEVILRCVPISNHLYFYWYRQILGQKVEFLVSFYNNEISEKSEIFDDQFSVERPDGSNFTLKIRSTKLEDSAMYFCASSEASGLYTDTQYFGPGTRLTVL.

The genes are TRBV12-2 and TRBJ2-3; the table's D gene call, TRBD2, was not cross checked with the DNA. TRBV12-2 is a listed pseudogene. This CDR3 is built from 15 residues. The CDR3 sequence: CASHQATKDTDTQYF. In nucleotides, the CDR3 is TGTGCAAGTCACCAAGCCACCAAAGACACAGATACGCAGTATTTT.

This clone has just a few counts. The chain combines TRBV7-9 with TRBJ2-2; perhaps D is TRBD1 or TRBD2 (6 bases each). Per the germline V gene, CDR1 is SEHNR and CDR2 is FQNEAQ (reference sequence). This CDR3 comprises 14 residues. Trimming cost V 5 bases and J 7 bases, with 14 bases left between them. The CDR3 is CASSVIGGGGELFF. The CDR3 coding sequence is TGTGCCAGCAGCGTTATCGGGGGCGGCGGGGAGCTGTTTTTT.

A single count supports this clone. This sequence joins TRBV5-6 and TRBJ1-2; no firm D call. The CDR3 runs to 13 residues. V dropped 0 bases and J dropped 1 base, with 4 bases sitting between them. Germline values: CDR1 SGHDT, CDR2 YYEEEE. CDR3 sequence: CASSLGRNYGYTF. As DNA, the CDR3 is TGTGCCAGCAGCTTGGGGCGTAACTATGGCTACACCTTC.

The chain couples TRBV19 to TRBJ1-2, with a weak D call TRBD1 (6 bases). CDR3 length equals 11 residues. Germline loops: CDR1 LNHDA, CDR2 SQIVND (reference sequence). V dropped 9 bases and J dropped 9 bases, with 14 bases sitting between them. CDR3 residues: CASLAGASYTF. The CDR3 DNA reads as TGTGCCAGCTTAGCGGGGGCTAGCTACACCTTC.

The gene calls are TRBV11-3 and TRBJ2-7; D is perhaps TRBD2 (6 bases). The V and J ends lost 0 bases and 5 bases respectively, with 11 bases between them. Germline-derived CDR1 and CDR2 are SGHNT and YENEEA. The CDR3 consists of 14 residues. CDR3 DNA sequence: TGTGCCAGCAGCTTAGATGGGGGGAACAACGAGCAGTACTTC. It codes for CASSLDGGNNEQYF.

The chain combines TRBV5-6 with TRBJ2-5; TRBD1 agrees at 10 bases. V lost 4 bases and J lost 4; bases outside the gene matches: 7. Germline values: CDR1 SGHDT, CDR2 YYEEEE. The CDR3 totals 15 residues. The CDR3 bases are TGTGCCAGCAGCCCTCCGGGACAGGGGCCAGAGACCCAGTACTTC. This codes for CASSPPGQGPETQYF.

V usage is TRBV5-6 and J usage is TRBJ1-2, with D perhaps matching TRBD1 (6 bases). The CDR3 covers 13 residues. CDR1 is SGHDT and CDR2 is YYEEEE in the germline V gene. The V end was cut by 4 bases, the J end by 4 bases, with 11 bases between. The CDR3 sequence is CASSPGGVYGYTF. CDR3 in DNA: TGTGCCAGCAGCCCTGGGGGCGTCTATGGCTACACCTTC.

The CDR3 DNA reads as TGTGCCAGCAGCCCCGGACTAGTAGGGTACGAGCAGTACTTC. This gives the protein CASSPGLVGYEQYF. The rearrangement uses TRBV9 and TRBJ2-7; TRBD2 matches at 7 bases. CDR1 is SGDLS and CDR2 is YYNGEE in the germline V gene. The CDR3 totals 14 residues. Trimming at V came to 4 bases and at J to 4 bases, leaving 8 bases not matched to a gene.

The chain is built from TRBV7-6 and TRBJ2-7, with D perhaps matching TRBD1 (6 bases). The germline CDR1 and CDR2 sequences are SGHVS and FNYEAQ. The CDR3 extends over 11 amino acids. Trimming stripped 10 bases from V and 5 bases from J, with 12 bases between. CDR3 residues: CATGYRDEQYF. The CDR3 coding sequence is TGTGCCACGGGATACAGGGACGAGCAGTACTTC.

V and J are TRBV6-5 and TRBJ1-1; D is undetermined. From germline, CDR1 is MNHEY and CDR2 SVGAGI. Trimming left V 6 bases short and J 2 bases short, with 10 bases between. This CDR3 has 13 residues. This CDR3 is CASSVSGNTEAFF. CDR3 DNA: TGTGCCAGCAGCGTGTCAGGAAACACTGAAGCTTTCTTT.

The V call is TRBV10-1, the J call TRBJ2-5; 10 nucleotides match TRBD2. The CDR3 totals 19 residues. The junction had 18 bases not matched to a gene; V was cut back by 6 bases and J by 2 bases. Per the germline V gene, CDR1 is WNHNN and CDR2 is SYGVQD (reference sequence). The CDR3, as DNA: TGCGCCAGCAGAACCGGGACTAGCGAGCAGCTCCGGGGGCAAGAGACCCAGTACTTC. It translates to CASRTGTSEQLRGQETQYF.

This rearrangement joins TRBV6-5 to TRBJ1-5; 8 bases fit TRBD1. J lost 7 bases, V lost 7 bases, and 9 bases had no gene match. In germline, CDR1 is MNHEY, CDR2 SVGAGI. The CDR3 loop spans 14 amino acids. The CDR3, as DNA: TGTGCCAGCACCCCCCCAGGGGGCGGCCAGCCCCAGCATTTT. Translating gives CASTPPGGGQPQHF.

The chain recombines TRBV5-1 with TRBJ2-4; a weak D match, TRBD1 (6 bases). The CDR3 sequence is 16 residues long. Trimming removed 0 bases at V and 3 bases at J, with 13 bases between. Germline values: CDR1 SGHRS, CDR2 YFSETQ. Here the CDR3 reads CASSLDPGVGKNIQYF. The CDR3 coding sequence is TGCGCCAGCAGCTTGGACCCAGGGGTGGGCAAAAACATTCAGTACTTC.

This clone has only a few counts. One end of the junction is discordant with germline, which a read error may explain. The rearrangement uses TRBV5-6 and TRBJ1-4; TRBD1 matches at 7 bases. The CDR3 sequence is 14 residues long. Germline CDR1 is SGHDT and CDR2 is YYEEEE. The CDR3 protein is CASILTGSDEKLFF. CDR3 nucleotides: TGTGCCAGCATCTTGACAGGGTCGGATGAAAAACTGTTTTTT.

J is TRBJ2-3 and V is TRBV7-9; 7 bases map to TRBD2. There are 16 residues in the CDR3. With V trimmed by 0 bases and J by 10 bases, 13 bases remained unmatched. CDR1 SEHNR and CDR2 FQNEAQ come from the germline V gene (reference sequence). DNA for the CDR3: TGTGCCAGCAGCTTAGCGCCTGCTAGCGGAGTGTTGGCGCAGTATTTT. Translated, it gives CASSLAPASGVLAQYF.

V gene TRBV9 combines with J gene TRBJ2-5; possibly TRBD1 for D (5 bases). V lost 0 bases and J lost 5, with 11 bases in between. This CDR3 contains 14 residues. CDR1 and CDR2 (germline): SGDLS, YYNGEE. The CDR3 protein is CASSVVTPGETQYF. CDR3 nucleotides: TGTGCCAGCAGCGTAGTTACACCAGGGGAGACCCAGTACTTC.

The CDR3 nucleotides read TGTGCCAGCAGGCCCAGGGTGGCGGGGACCCAGTACTTC. This codes for CASRPRVAGTQYF. J is TRBJ2-5 and V is TRBV6-6, with D perhaps being TRBD1 or TRBD2 (5 bases each). Per germline, CDR1 MNHNY and CDR2 SVGAGI (reference sequence). The CDR3 has 13 residues. Trimming shortened V by 6 bases and J by 7 bases, and 15 bases separated the two germline ends.

V gene TRBV2 combines with J gene TRBJ2-2; a possible D gene is TRBD2 (6 bases). CDR3 length: 14 amino acids. The germline V and J ends were trimmed by 3 bases and 7 bases, with 12 bases remaining between them. Looked up from germline, CDR1 is SNHLY and CDR2 is FYNNEI. CDR3 bases: TGTGCCAGCAGTGAGTCGGAGGGCCACGGGGAGCTGTTTTTT. Encoded protein: CASSESEGHGELFF.

The chain uses TRBV5-1 and TRBJ1-1; D is perhaps TRBD1 (5 bases). Germline CDR1 is SGHRS and CDR2 is YFSETQ. The V gene lost 0 bases and the J gene lost 7 bases, with 13 bases spanning the gap. The CDR3 consists of 14 residues. The DNA of the CDR3 is TGCGCCAGCAGCTTGGAACGGGGGAGGGTTGAAGCTTTCTTT. It encodes CASSLERGRVEAFF.

V usage is TRBV11-3 and J usage is TRBJ1-2; D possibly corresponds to TRBD1 (5 bases). Trimming left V 2 bases short and J 6 bases short, with 13 bases between. Per the germline V gene, CDR1 is SGHNT and CDR2 is YENEEA. The CDR3 contains 14 residues. The CDR3 DNA reads TGTGCCAGCAGCTTAAATTCTGGAGGGGATGGCTACACCTTC. Its protein product is CASSLNSGGDGYTF.

CDR3 in DNA: TGTGCCAGCAGCGTAGGTGGTAGCGGAGCCACCGGGGAGCTGTTTTTT. This codes for CASSVGGSGATGELFF. The genes are TRBV9 and TRBJ2-2; possible D gene TRBD2, 6 bases. V lost 0 bases and J 4 bases, leaving 13 bases between the germline ends. CDR1 and CDR2 from the germline V gene are SGDLS and YYNGEE. The CDR3 extends over 16 amino acids.